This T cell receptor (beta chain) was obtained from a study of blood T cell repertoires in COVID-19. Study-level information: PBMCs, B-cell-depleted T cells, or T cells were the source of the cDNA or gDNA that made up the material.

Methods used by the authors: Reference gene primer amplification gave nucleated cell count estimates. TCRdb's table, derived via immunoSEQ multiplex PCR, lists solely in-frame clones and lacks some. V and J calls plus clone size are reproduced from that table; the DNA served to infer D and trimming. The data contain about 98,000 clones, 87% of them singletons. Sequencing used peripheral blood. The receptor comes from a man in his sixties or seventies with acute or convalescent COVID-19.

CDR3 nucleotides: TGTGCCAGCAGCCCCCCGGGTAAGGCGGATACGCAGTATTTT. It yields the protein CASSPPGKADTQYF. V and J are TRBV7-9 and TRBJ2-3; D unclear. Trimming removed 5 bases from V and 6 bases from J, with 15 bases in between. The CDR3 loop spans 14 amino acids. The germline gives CDR1 SEHNR, CDR2 FQNEAQ (reference sequence).